These 29 T cell receptor beta chains originate from one sample sequenced in a study of memory CD4+ T cells and cytomegalovirus serostatus. Profiled with immunoSEQ multiplex PCR; TCRdb holds only in-frame clones, not every one. In the table there are tens of thousands of clones, around three quarters of which are singletons. The sort gate was single viable CD3+CD4+CD8-CD45RO+ cells for memory CD4+ T cells. Material for sequencing was memory CD4+ T cells from blood. These receptor sequences come from an adult in good health and CMV-seropositive.

The chain uses TRBV19 and TRBJ2-5; 12 nucleotides align to TRBD2. With V trimmed by 10 bases and J by 5 bases, 5 bases remained unmatched. The CDR3 runs to 13 residues. Germline V gene sequence: CDR1 LNHDA, CDR2 SQIVND (reference sequence). The CDR3 DNA reads TGTGCCACCCGACTAGCGGGAGACGAGACCCAGTACTTC. Its translation is CATRLAGDETQYF.

The J gene is TRBJ1-4, the V gene TRBV11-2; D possibly corresponds to TRBD1 (6 bases). CDR3 length: 17 amino acids. The germline gives CDR1 SGHAT, CDR2 FQNNGV. V was pared by 0 bases and J by 8 bases, with 19 bases between. The CDR3 bases are TGTGCCAGCAGCTTAGATGATGGGGGCAGGGTGGACGAAAAACTGTTTTTT. Translation gives CASSLDDGGRVDEKLFF. Looking up the rest from reference TRBV11-2 and TRBJ1-4 gives the full variable domain: EAGVAQSPRYKIIEKRQSVAFWCNPISGHATLYWYQQILGQGPKLLIQFQNNGVVDDSQLPKDRFSAERLKGVDSTLKIQPAKLEDSAVYLCASSLDDGGRVDEKLFFGSGTQLSVL.

The chain recombines TRBV27 with TRBJ1-1; D is undetermined. V was cut by 4 bases and J by 3 bases, with 9 bases left in between. From germline, CDR1 is MNHEY and CDR2 SMNVEV (reference sequence). The CDR3 sequence is 13 residues long. The CDR3 coding sequence is TGTGCCAGCAGTTCCCTCCTGGACACTGAAGCTTTCTTT. It translates to CASSSLLDTEAFF.

The V call is TRBV28, the J call TRBJ1-5; D ambiguous. Germline loops: CDR1 MDHEN, CDR2 SYDVKM. CDR3 length: 16 amino acids. Trimming cost V 6 bases and J 0 bases, with 15 bases left between them. The CDR3 bases are TGTGCCAGCAGCACCTCCCCCAGGTTTAGCAATCAGCCCCAGCATTTT. It yields the protein CASSTSPRFSNQPQHF.

The V and J genes are TRBV5-6 and TRBJ2-3, with no clear D. The V gene lost 4 bases and the J gene lost 0 bases, with 18 bases spanning the gap. The CDR3 runs to 17 residues. Germline CDR1 reads SGHDT; CDR2 reads YYEEEE. CDR3 sequence: CASSRFLQGLSTDTQYF. The CDR3 DNA follows: TGTGCCAGCAGCCGCTTCCTACAAGGTCTAAGCACAGATACGCAGTATTTT.

This chain joins TRBV7-2 and TRBJ1-5; perhaps TRBD1 as D (6 bases). This CDR3 has 15 amino acids. Germline V gene lookup returns CDR1 SGHTA and CDR2 FQGNSA. Trimming took 2 bases from V and 0 from J, leaving 8 bases between them. The CDR3 DNA reads as TGTGCCAGCAGCTTAAGGACAGATAGCAATCAGCCCCAGCATTTT. It specifies CASSLRTDSNQPQHF.

The gene calls are TRBV2 and TRBJ2-1, with 10 bases matching TRBD1. Germline assignment: CDR1 SNHLY and CDR2 FYNNEI. J gave up 9 bases and V 6 bases, and 8 bases lay outside the gene matches. CDR3 length equals 14 residues. The CDR3 reads CASRARQGAVEQFF. The CDR3 bases are TGTGCCAGCAGGGCCAGACAGGGGGCGGTTGAGCAGTTCTTC.

The chain is built from TRBV6-5 and TRBJ1-4; D is undetermined. V dropped 2 bases and J dropped 7 bases, with 14 bases sitting between them. Germline V gene data show CDR1 as MNHEY and CDR2 as SVGAGI. This CDR3 comprises 15 residues. The CDR3 coding sequence is TGTGCCAGCAGTTACGTTAGGAGTGGTAGTGAAAAACTGTTTTTT. The encoded protein is CASSYVRSGSEKLFF.

This clone was seen a handful of times. The CDR3 spells CATSRGEGTLQPQHF. The DNA for the CDR3 is TGTGCCACCAGCAGAGGGGAGGGGACGCTTCAGCCCCAGCATTTT. The chain is built from TRBV15 and TRBJ1-5; tentative D call: TRBD1 (5 bases). CDR1 and CDR2 from the germline V gene are LNHNV and YYDKDF (reference sequence). Trimming cost V 1 base and J 6 bases, with 13 bases left between them. The CDR3 extends over 15 amino acids.

The V gene is TRBV5-8, the J gene TRBJ2-7; no reliable D call. CDR3 length: 14 amino acids. The V and J ends lost 0 bases and 1 base respectively, with 8 bases between them. Germline values: CDR1 SGHTS, CDR2 YDEGEE. CDR3 residues: CASSLGDTSYEQYF. For the CDR3, the DNA is TGTGCCAGCAGCTTGGGTGACACATCCTACGAGCAGTACTTC.

This clone came up a few times. The genes are TRBV7-8 and TRBJ2-7; 7 bases align to TRBD1. CDR1 is SGHVS, CDR2 FQNEAQ, per germline. This CDR3 is 15 amino acids long. After removal of 5 bases from V and 1 base from J, the junction contained 8 bases not matched to a gene. The DNA for the CDR3 is TGTGCCAGCAGCGAGAAGAGGGGGCGGTCCTACGAGCAGTACTTC. Its protein is CASSEKRGRSYEQYF.

The chain is built from TRBV10-2 and TRBJ2-7, with TRBD2 as a possible D gene (5 bases). The CDR3 totals 12 residues. V lost 4 bases to trimming and J lost 3 bases, with 7 bases between them. In germline, CDR1 is WSHSY, CDR2 SAAADI. The CDR3: CASSAEGYEQYF. For the CDR3, the DNA is TGCGCCAGCAGTGCAGAGGGCTACGAGCAGTACTTC.

The chain links TRBV27 to TRBJ1-4, with unresolved D. Trimming removed 6 bases from V and 0 bases from J, with 5 bases in between. The CDR3 sequence is 13 residues long. From germline, CDR1 is MNHEY and CDR2 SMNVEV (reference sequence). CDR3 in DNA: TGTGCCAGCAGAAGGTCAACTAATGAAAAACTGTTTTTT. Its translation is CASRRSTNEKLFF.

The chain carries TRBV27 and TRBJ2-3; D not certain. Trimming removed 4 bases from V and 3 bases from J, with 17 bases in between. The CDR3 is made up of 16 amino acids. CDR1 MNHEY and CDR2 SMNVEV come from the germline V gene (reference sequence). The CDR3 DNA sequence: TGTGCCAGCAGTTCCAGGCCCCAGAGACTTACAGATACGCAGTATTTT. This codes for CASSSRPQRLTDTQYF.

The V and J genes are TRBV4-3 and TRBJ2-1; D is unresolved. V was clipped by 0 bases and J by 0 bases, with 6 bases between them. This CDR3 contains 15 residues. Germline V CDR1 and CDR2: LGHNA, YSLEER. The CDR3 region is CASSQDTSSYNEQFF. The CDR3 nucleotides read TGCGCCAGCAGCCAAGATACCAGCTCCTACAATGAGCAGTTCTTC.

The chain employs TRBV6-5 and TRBJ2-7; 7 nucleotides agree with TRBD1. The CDR3 length is 14 residues. Germline CDR1 MNHEY, CDR2 SVGAGI. The ends lost 1 base at V and 1 base at J; junction bases unmatched: 1. CDR3 in amino acids: CASSYLGQSYEQYF. The DNA for the CDR3 is TGTGCCAGCAGTTACTTGGGACAGTCCTACGAGCAGTACTTC.

This chain connects TRBV6-5 to TRBJ2-6; D possibly corresponds to TRBD1 (7 bases). Germline V gene sequence: CDR1 MNHEY, CDR2 SVGAGI. V lost 2 bases to trimming and J lost 2 bases, with 10 bases between them. The CDR3 has 16 residues. Here the CDR3 reads CASSYGGTAGANVLTF. The CDR3 region has the DNA TGTGCCAGCAGTTACGGGGGGACAGCTGGGGCCAACGTCCTGACTTTC.

The CDR3 region has the DNA TGTGCCAGCAGTGGAACAGGGAGCACTGAAGCTTTCTTT. Protein product: CASSGTGSTEAFF. J is TRBJ1-1 and V is TRBV2, with D possibly matching TRBD1 (6 bases). V dropped 4 bases and J dropped 4 bases, with 10 bases sitting between them. The CDR3 has 13 amino acids. From germline, CDR1 is SNHLY and CDR2 FYNNEI. Using reference TRBV2 and TRBJ1-1 for the parts outside the CDR3, the full variable domain is EPEVTQTPSHQVTQMGQEVILRCVPISNHLYFYWYRQILGQKVEFLVSFYNNEISEKSEIFDDQFSVERPDGSNFTLKIRSTKLEDSAMYFCASSGTGSTEAFFGQGTRLTVV.

The chain joins TRBV4-3 to TRBJ2-5, with D perhaps given as TRBD1 or TRBD2 (7 bases each). The V end lost 0 bases, the J end lost 5 bases, and 16 bases lay between the germline ends. The CDR3 has 16 amino acids. Germline CDR1 is LGHNA and CDR2 is YSLEER. CDR3 amino acids: CASSQDSNRGGETQYF. CDR3 sequence (DNA): TGCGCCAGCAGCCAAGATTCTAACAGGGGAGGGGAGACCCAGTACTTC.

This clone was counted between two and nine times. This chain uses TRBV10-3 with TRBJ2-7; TRBD1 aligns across 7 bases. V was pared by 10 bases and J by 2 bases, with 20 bases of the junction left unmatched. Germline CDR1 ENHRY, CDR2 SYGVKD. The CDR3 runs 17 residues. The CDR3 region has the DNA TGTGCCACACAGTCCCTGAGTCCCGGGACAGAAGCCTACGAGCAGTACTTC. Residues: CATQSLSPGTEAYEQYF.

The V and J genes are TRBV2 and TRBJ2-1, with D tentatively TRBD1 (5 bases). CDR1 SNHLY and CDR2 FYNNEI come from the germline V gene. Between the trimmed V and J ends, which lost 5 bases and 0 bases, there was a span of 8 bases. This CDR3 comprises 14 residues. CDR3: CASSRQSSYNEQFF. The CDR3 coding sequence is TGTGCCAGCAGTCGACAGAGCTCCTACAATGAGCAGTTCTTC.

The V and J genes are TRBV4-3 and TRBJ1-2; 8 bases map to TRBD1. Germline V gene sequence: CDR1 LGHNA, CDR2 YSLEER. The ends lost 0 bases at V and 4 bases at J; junction bases unmatched: 10. The length of the CDR3 is 17 residues. The CDR3 loop reads CASSQESAGTGFYGYTF. The CDR3 bases are TGCGCCAGCAGCCAAGAATCGGCGGGGACAGGCTTCTATGGCTACACCTTC.

This chain joins TRBV7-5 and TRBJ1-5. TRBV7-5 is a pseudogene locus. CDR3 length: 14 residues. In nucleotides, the CDR3 is TGTGCCAGCAGCTTTACTGGGCGGGAACAGCCCCAGCATTTT. It specifies CASSFTGREQPQHF.

CDR3 in amino acids: CASSLGSYSSYEQYF. DNA of the CDR3: TGCGCCAGCAGCTTGGGGAGCTACAGCTCCTACGAGCAGTACTTC. This chain uses TRBV5-1 with TRBJ2-7, with D unresolved. Germline loops: CDR1 SGHRS, CDR2 YFSETQ. The CDR3 runs 15 residues. Trimming took off 0 bases at V and 0 bases at J, with 10 bases between the two ends.

V and J are TRBV29-1 and TRBJ1-3; D might be TRBD1 (6 bases). The CDR3 has 15 residues. The germline gives CDR1 SQVTM, CDR2 ANQGSEA. Trimming took 6 bases from V and 0 from J, leaving 15 bases between them. This CDR3 is CSVALGALSGNTIYF. The CDR3 coding sequence is TGCAGCGTGGCCCTGGGGGCTCTCTCTGGAAACACCATATATTTT.

Here the CDR3 DNA reads TGTGCCAGTAGTTCCTATACAGGGAACACTGAAGCTTTCTTT. Amino acid sequence: CASSSYTGNTEAFF. V and J are TRBV19 and TRBJ1-1, with a tentative D call TRBD1 (5 bases). The V gene's germline CDR1 is LNHDA and CDR2 SQIVND (reference sequence). V lost 5 bases to trimming and J lost 1 base, with 11 bases between them. This CDR3 has 14 residues.

This chain links TRBV5-1 with TRBJ2-7, with D possibly TRBD2 on 6 matching bases. The V and J ends lost 7 bases and 6 bases respectively, with 20 bases between them. There are 14 residues in the CDR3. Germline CDR1 is SGHRS and CDR2 is YFSETQ. The CDR3 region has the DNA TGCGCCAGCGGTCCGGGACCGACCGGGGGCGAGCAGTACTTC. Translating it yields CASGPGPTGGEQYF.

This chain uses TRBV6-6 with TRBJ1-2; 9 nucleotides agree with TRBD1. The CDR3 consists of 15 residues. V lost 5 bases to trimming and J lost 5 bases; unmatched junction nucleotides: 9. Looked up from germline, CDR1 is MNHNY and CDR2 is SVGAGI (reference sequence). CDR3 in amino acids: CASSPGTGKGYGYTF. The CDR3 region has the DNA TGTGCCAGCAGTCCGGGGACAGGGAAGGGATATGGCTACACCTTC.

The rearrangement uses TRBV5-1 and TRBJ1-3; D unresolved. V lost 0 bases to trimming and J lost 0 bases, with 10 bases between them. From germline, CDR1 is SGHRS and CDR2 YFSETQ. The CDR3 covers 16 residues. The CDR3 loop reads CASSLAQSTSGNTIYF. CDR3 sequence (DNA): TGCGCCAGCAGCTTGGCGCAGAGCACCTCTGGAAACACCATATATTTT.